This TCR beta chain was profiled in a study of T cells after yellow fever vaccination. Per the germline V gene, CDR1 is KGHDR and CDR2 is SFDVKD. There are 17 residues in the CDR3. V shed 3 bases and J 2 bases; nucleotides not matched to a gene: 11. TCRdb fed the 5' RACE reads into MiXCR, producing one record per CDR3 protein. This repertoire shows roughly 330,000 distinct CDR3 sequences, 6.5% to 8.5% found once; its top ten account for 15% to 20%. The sequencing here drew on PBMCs, taken about 49 days after the first yellow fever vaccination. This rearrangement joins TRBV24-1 to TRBJ2-5; 7 nucleotides agree with TRBD1. This receptor was obtained from a man younger than 30 who received the YFV17D yellow fever vaccine. CDR3 sequence reads: CATSDPQGSLGQETQYF. CDR3 DNA sequence: TGTGCCACCAGTGATCCACAGGGGTCTCTGGGGCAAGAGACCCAGTACTTC.